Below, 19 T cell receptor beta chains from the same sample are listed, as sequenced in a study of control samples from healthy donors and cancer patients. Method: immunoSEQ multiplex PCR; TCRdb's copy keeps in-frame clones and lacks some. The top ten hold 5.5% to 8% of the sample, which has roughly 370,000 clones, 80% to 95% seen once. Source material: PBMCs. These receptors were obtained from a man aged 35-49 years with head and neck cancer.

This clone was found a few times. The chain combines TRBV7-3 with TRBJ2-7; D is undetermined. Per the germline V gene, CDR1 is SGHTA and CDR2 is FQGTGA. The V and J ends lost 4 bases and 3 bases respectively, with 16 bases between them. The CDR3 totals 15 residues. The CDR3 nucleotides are TGTGCCAGCAGCTCAAAAGTGGGAACAATCTACGAGCAGTACTTC. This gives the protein CASSSKVGTIYEQYF.

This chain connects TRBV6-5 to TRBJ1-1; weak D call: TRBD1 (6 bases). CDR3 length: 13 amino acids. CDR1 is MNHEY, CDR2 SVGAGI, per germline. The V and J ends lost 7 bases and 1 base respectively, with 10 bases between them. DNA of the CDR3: TGTGCCAGCAAGCCGGGGGCGAACACTGAAGCTTTCTTT. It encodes CASKPGANTEAFF.

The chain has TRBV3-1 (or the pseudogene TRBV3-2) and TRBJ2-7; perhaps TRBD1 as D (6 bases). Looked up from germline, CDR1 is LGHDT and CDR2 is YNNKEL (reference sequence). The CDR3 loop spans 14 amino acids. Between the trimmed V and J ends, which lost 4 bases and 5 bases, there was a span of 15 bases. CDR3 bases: TGTGCCAGCAGCCCTCCTTCAGGGGTCCACGAGCAGTACTTC. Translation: CASSPPSGVHEQYF.

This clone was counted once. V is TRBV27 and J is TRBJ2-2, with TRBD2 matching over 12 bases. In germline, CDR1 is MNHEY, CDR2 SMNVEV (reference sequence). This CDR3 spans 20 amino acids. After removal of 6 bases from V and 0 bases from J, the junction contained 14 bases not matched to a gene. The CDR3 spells CASSPPAQLAGGSNTGELFF. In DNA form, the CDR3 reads TGTGCCAGCAGCCCACCCGCCCAACTAGCGGGAGGATCGAACACCGGGGAGCTGTTTTTT.

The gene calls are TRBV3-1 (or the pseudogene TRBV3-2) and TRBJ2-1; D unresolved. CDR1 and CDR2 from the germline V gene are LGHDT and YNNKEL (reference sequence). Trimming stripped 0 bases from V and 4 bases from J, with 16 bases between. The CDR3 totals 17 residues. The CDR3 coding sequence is TGTGCCAGCAGCCAAGAACTCGGGTTTTGGGTATACAATGAGCAGTTCTTC. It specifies CASSQELGFWVYNEQFF.

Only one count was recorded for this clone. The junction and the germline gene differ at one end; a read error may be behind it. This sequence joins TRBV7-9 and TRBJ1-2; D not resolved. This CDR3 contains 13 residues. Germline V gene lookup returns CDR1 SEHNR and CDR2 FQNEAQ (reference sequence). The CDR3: CVSSLTADYGYTF. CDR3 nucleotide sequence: TGTGTCAGCAGCTTAACTGCAGACTATGGCTACACCTTC.

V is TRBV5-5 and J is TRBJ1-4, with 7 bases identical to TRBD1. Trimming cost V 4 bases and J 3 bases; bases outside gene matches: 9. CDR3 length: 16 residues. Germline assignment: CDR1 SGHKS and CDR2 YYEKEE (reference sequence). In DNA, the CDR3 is TGTGCCAGCAGCATGAACCACAGGGGTGCTAATGAAAAACTGTTTTTT. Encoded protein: CASSMNHRGANEKLFF.

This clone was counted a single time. This chain's CDR3 is CASSLSPAVTAYNEQFF. In nucleotides, the CDR3 is TGTGCCAGCAGTTTATCCCCGGCGGTCACTGCCTACAATGAGCAGTTCTTC. This sequence joins TRBV27 and TRBJ2-1; D unclear. Germline V gives CDR1 MNHEY, CDR2 SMNVEV (reference sequence). The CDR3 totals 17 residues. V was pared by 0 bases and J by 2 bases, with 14 bases between.

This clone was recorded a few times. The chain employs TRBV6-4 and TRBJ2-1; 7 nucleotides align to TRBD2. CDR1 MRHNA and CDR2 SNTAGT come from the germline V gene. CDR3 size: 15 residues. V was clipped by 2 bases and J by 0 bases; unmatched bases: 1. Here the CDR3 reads CASSDRGDSYNEQFF. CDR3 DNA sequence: TGTGCCAGCAGTGACCGGGGGGACTCCTACAATGAGCAGTTCTTC.

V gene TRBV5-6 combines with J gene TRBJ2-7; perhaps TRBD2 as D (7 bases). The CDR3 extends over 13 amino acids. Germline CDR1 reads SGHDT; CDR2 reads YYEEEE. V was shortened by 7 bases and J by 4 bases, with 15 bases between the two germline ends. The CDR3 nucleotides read TGTGCCAGCTGTAGAGGGGGAGGGTACGAGCAGTACTTC. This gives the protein CASCRGGGYEQYF.

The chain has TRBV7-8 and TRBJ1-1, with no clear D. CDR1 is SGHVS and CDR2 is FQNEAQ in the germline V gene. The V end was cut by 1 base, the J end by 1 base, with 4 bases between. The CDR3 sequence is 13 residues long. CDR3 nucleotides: TGTGCCAGCAGCTTAGTAGAGAACACTGAAGCTTTCTTT. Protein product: CASSLVENTEAFF.

The CDR3 DNA reads as TGCAGCGTATACAGCGGGAGTAGGGACAATGAGCAGTTCTTC. This codes for CSVYSGSRDNEQFF. This chain joins TRBV29-1 and TRBJ2-1; 8 nucleotides match TRBD2. The germline V gene encodes CDR1 SQVTM and CDR2 ANQGSEA. Unmatched junction bases numbered 9, after V lost 6 bases and J lost 5 bases. The CDR3 length is 14 residues.

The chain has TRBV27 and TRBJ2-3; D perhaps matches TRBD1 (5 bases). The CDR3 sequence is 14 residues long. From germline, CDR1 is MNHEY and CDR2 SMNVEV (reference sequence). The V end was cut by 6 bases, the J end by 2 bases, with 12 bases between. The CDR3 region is CASSRELLTDTQYF. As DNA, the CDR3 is TGTGCCAGCAGCAGGGAATTACTCACAGATACGCAGTATTTT.

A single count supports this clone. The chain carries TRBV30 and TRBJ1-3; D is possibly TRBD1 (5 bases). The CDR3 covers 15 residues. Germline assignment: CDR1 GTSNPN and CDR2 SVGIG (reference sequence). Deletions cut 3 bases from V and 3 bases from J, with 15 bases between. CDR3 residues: CAWSPIQGGGNTIYF. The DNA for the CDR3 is TGTGCCTGGAGCCCTATCCAGGGTGGTGGAAACACCATATATTTT.

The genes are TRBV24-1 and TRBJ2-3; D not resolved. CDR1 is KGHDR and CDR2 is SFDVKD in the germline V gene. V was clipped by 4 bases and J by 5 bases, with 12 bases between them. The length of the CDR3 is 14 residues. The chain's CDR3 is CATSEASFGDTQYF. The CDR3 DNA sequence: TGTGCCACCAGTGAAGCGAGCTTTGGAGATACGCAGTATTTT.

The CDR3 sequence is CASSLRAPSSYNEQFF. The DNA of the CDR3 is TGTGCCAGCAGCTTAAGAGCGCCCAGCTCCTACAATGAGCAGTTCTTC. The V call is TRBV7-3, the J call TRBJ2-1; D ambiguous. Between the trimmed V and J ends, which lost 1 base and 0 bases, there was a span of 10 bases. Per the germline V gene, CDR1 is SGHTA and CDR2 is FQGTGA. CDR3 length equals 16 residues.

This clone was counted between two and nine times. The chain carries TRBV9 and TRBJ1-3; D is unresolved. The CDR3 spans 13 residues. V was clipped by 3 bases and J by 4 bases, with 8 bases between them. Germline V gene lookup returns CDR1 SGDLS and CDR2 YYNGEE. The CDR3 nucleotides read TGTGCCAGCAGCGGACTATCCGGAAACACCATATATTTT. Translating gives CASSGLSGNTIYF.

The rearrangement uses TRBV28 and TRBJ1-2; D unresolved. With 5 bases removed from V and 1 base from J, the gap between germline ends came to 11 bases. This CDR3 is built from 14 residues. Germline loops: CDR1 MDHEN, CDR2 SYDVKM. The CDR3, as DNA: TGTGCCAGCAGTGGGGTTCTGATTAACTATGGCTACACCTTC. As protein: CASSGVLINYGYTF.

CDR3 in amino acids: CASSLSGTQQFF. For the CDR3, the DNA is TGTGCCAGCAGTTTATCAGGGACTCAGCAGTTCTTC. The chain has TRBV27 and TRBJ2-1, with a possible D match to TRBD2 (6 bases). CDR3 length: 12 amino acids. CDR1 is MNHEY and CDR2 is SMNVEV in the germline V gene (reference sequence). Between the trimmed V and J ends, which lost 0 bases and 11 bases, there was a span of 8 bases.